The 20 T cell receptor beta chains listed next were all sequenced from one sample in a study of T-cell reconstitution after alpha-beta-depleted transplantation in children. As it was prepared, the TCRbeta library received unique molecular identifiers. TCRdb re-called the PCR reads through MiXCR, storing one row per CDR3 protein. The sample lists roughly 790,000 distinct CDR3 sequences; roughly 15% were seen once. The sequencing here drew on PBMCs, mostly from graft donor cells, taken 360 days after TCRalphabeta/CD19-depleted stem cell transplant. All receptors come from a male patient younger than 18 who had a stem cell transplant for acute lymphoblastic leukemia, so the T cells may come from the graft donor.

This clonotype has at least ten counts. In nucleotides, the CDR3 is TGTGCCAGCATCCCCGTAGCGGGGGGGAGCACAGATACGCAGTATTTT. This encodes CASIPVAGGSTDTQYF. The V and J genes are TRBV27 and TRBJ2-3; TRBD2 matches 11 bases. In germline, CDR1 is MNHEY, CDR2 SMNVEV (reference sequence). V was pared by 7 bases and J by 0 bases, with 6 bases of the junction left unmatched. The CDR3 length is 16 residues.

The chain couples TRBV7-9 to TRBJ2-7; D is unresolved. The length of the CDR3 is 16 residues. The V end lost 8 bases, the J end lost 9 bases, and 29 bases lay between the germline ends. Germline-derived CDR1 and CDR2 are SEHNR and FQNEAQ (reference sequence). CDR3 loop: CASGPKTTSLRIGQYF. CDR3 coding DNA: TGTGCCAGCGGACCCAAAACTACGTCACTACGAATCGGGCAGTACTTC.

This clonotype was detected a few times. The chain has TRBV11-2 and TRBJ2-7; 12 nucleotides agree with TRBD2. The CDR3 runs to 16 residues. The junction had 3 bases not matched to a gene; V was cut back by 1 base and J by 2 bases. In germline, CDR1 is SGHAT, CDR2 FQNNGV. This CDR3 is CASSLGRLAGAYEQYF. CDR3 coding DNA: TGTGCCAGCAGCTTAGGAAGACTAGCGGGAGCCTACGAGCAGTACTTC.

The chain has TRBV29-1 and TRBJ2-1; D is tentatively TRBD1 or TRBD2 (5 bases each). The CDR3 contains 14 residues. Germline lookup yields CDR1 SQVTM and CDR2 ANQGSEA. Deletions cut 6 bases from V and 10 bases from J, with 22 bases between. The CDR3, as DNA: TGCAGCGTCAGTAGCCTCAAATTGGGGGAGGAGCAGTTCTTC. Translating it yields CSVSSLKLGEEQFF.

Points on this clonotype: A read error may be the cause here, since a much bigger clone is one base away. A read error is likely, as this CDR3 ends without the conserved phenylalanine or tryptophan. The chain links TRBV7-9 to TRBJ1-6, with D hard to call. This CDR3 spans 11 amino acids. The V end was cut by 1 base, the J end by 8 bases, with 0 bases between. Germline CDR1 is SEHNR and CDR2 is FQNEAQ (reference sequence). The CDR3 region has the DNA TGTGCCAGCAGCTTAGATTCACCCCTCCACATT. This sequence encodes CASSLDSPLHI.

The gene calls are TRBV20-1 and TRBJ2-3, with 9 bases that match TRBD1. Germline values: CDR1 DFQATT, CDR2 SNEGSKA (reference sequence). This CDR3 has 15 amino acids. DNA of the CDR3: TGCAGCGTAAAGGCCGGGACAGGGATATCTGATACGCAGTATTTT. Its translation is CSVKAGTGISDTQYF.

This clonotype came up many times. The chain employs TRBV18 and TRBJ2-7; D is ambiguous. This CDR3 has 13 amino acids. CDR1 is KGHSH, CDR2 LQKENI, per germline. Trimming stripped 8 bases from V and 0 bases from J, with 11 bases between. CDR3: CASSPQGSYEQYF. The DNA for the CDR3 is TGTGCCAGCAGTCCGCAAGGCTCCTACGAGCAGTACTTC. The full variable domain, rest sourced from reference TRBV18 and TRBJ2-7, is NAGVMQNPRHLVRRRGQEARLRCSPMKGHSHVYWYRQLPEEGLKFMVYLQKENIIDESGMPKERFSAEFPKEGPSILRIQQVVRGDSAAYFCASSPQGSYEQYFGPGTRLTVT.

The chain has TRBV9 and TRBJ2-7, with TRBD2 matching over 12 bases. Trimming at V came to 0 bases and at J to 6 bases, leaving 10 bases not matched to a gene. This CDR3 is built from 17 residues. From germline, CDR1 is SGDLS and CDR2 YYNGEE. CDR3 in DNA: TGTGCCAGCAGCGTAGATCCTTTGACTAGCGGGAGTAGCGAGCAGTACTTC. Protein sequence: CASSVDPLTSGSSEQYF.

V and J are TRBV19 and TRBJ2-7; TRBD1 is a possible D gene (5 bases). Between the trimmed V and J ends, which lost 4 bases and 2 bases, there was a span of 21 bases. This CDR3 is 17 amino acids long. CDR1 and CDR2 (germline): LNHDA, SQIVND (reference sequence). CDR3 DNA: TGTGCCAGTAGTAGGGGATCCGCAGGGATCGAGACCTACGAGCAGTACTTC. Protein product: CASSRGSAGIETYEQYF.

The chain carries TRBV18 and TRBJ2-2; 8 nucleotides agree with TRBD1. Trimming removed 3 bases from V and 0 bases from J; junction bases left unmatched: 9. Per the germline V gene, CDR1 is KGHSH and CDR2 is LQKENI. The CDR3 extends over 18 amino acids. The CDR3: CASSPGQGLYANTGELFF. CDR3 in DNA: TGTGCCAGCTCACCCGGACAGGGACTTTATGCGAACACCGGGGAGCTGTTTTTT.

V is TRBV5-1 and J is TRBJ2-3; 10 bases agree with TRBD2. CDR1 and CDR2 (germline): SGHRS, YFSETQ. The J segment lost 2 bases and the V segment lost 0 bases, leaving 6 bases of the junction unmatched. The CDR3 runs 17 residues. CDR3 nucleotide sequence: TGCGCCAGCAGCTTGGTAACTAGCGGGGACCTCACAGATACGCAGTATTTT. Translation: CASSLVTSGDLTDTQYF.

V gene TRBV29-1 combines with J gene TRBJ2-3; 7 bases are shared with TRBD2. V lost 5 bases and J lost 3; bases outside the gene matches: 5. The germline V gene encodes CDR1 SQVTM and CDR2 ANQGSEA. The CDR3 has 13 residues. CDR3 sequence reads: CSVTSGKTDTQYF. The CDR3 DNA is TGCAGCGTTACCAGCGGGAAAACAGATACGCAGTATTTT.

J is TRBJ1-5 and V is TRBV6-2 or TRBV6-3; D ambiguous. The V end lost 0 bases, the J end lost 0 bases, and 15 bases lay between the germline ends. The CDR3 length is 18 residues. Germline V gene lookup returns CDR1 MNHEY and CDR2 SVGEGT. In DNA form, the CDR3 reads TGTGCCAGCAGTTACTCGAGGTCCGGCAGACATAGCAATCAGCCCCAGCATTTT. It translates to CASSYSRSGRHSNQPQHF.

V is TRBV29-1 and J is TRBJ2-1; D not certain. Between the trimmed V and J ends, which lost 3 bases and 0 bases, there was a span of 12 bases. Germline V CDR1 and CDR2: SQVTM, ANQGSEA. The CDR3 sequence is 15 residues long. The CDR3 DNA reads TGCAGCGTTGAGGCCCCGGAGAGCTCCTACAATGAGCAGTTCTTC. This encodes CSVEAPESSYNEQFF.

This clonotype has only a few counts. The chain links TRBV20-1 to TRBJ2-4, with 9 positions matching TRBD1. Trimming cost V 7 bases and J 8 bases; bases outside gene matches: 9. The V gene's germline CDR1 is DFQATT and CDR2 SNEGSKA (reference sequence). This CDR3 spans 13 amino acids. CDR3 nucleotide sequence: TGCAGTGTTCCCAGGACAGGGGATGACATTCAGTACTTC. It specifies CSVPRTGDDIQYF.

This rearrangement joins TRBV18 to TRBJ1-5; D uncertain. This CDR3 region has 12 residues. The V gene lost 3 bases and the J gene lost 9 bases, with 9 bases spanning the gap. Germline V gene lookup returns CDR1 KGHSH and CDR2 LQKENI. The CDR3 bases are TGTGCCAGCTCACCGGTACTTACGCCCCAGCATTTT. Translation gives CASSPVLTPQHF.

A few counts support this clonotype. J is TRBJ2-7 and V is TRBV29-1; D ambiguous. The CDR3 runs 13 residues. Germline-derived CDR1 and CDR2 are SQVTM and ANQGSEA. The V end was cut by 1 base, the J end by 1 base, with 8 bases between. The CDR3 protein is CSVEGEMSYEQYF. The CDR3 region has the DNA TGCAGCGTTGAAGGCGAAATGTCCTACGAGCAGTACTTC.

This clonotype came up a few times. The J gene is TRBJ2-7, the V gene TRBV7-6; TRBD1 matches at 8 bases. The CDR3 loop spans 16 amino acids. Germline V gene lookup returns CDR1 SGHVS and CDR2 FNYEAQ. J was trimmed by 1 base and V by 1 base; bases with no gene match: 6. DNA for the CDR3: TGTGCCAGCAGCTTAGTCCGGGACAGGCCTTCCTACGAGCAGTACTTC. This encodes CASSLVRDRPSYEQYF.

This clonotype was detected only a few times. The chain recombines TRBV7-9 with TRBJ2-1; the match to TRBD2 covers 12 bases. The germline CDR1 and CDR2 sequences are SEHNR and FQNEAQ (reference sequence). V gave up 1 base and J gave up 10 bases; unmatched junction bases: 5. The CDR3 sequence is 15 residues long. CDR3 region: CASSLVTSGREEQFF. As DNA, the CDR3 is TGTGCCAGCAGCTTAGTGACTAGCGGGAGAGAAGAGCAGTTCTTC.

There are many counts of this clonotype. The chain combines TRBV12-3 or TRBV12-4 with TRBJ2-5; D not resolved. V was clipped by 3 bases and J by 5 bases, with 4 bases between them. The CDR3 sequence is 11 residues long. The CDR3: CASSFWETQYF. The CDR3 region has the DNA TGTGCCAGCAGTTTTTGGGAGACCCAGTACTTC.